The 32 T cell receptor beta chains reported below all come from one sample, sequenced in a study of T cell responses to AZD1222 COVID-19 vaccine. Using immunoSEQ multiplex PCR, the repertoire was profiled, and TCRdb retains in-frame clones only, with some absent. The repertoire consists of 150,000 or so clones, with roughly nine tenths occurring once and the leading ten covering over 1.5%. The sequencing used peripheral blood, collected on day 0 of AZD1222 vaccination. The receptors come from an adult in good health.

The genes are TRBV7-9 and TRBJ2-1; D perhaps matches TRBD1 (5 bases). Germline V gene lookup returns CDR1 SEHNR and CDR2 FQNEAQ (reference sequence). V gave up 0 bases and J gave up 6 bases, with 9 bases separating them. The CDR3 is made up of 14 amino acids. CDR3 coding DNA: TGTGCCAGCAGCTTAGCCCGACAGCGCAATGAGCAGTTCTTC. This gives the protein CASSLARQRNEQFF.

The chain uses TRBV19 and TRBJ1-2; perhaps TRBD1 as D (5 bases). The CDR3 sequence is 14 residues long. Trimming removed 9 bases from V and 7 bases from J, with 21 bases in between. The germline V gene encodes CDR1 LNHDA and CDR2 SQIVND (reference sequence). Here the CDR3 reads CASRAPTGARGYTF. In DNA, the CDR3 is TGTGCCAGCCGAGCCCCGACCGGGGCCCGTGGCTACACCTTC.

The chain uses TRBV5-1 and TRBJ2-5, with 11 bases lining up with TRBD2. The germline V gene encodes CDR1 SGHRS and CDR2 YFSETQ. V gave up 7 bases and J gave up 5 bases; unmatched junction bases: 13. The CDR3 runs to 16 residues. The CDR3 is CASGSLSGGAGETQYF. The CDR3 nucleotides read TGCGCCAGCGGGAGCCTTAGCGGGGGGGCCGGGGAGACCCAGTACTTC.

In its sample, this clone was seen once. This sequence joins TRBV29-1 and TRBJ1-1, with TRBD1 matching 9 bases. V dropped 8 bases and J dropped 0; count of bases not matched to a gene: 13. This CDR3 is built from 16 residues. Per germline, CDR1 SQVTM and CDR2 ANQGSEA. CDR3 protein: CSLSDRGPGMNTEAFF. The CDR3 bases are TGCAGCTTATCGGACAGGGGCCCTGGCATGAACACTGAAGCTTTCTTT. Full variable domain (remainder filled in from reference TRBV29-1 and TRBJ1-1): SAVISQKPSRDICQRGTSLTIQCQVDSQVTMMFWYRQQPGQSLTLIATANQGSEATYESGFVIDKFPISRPNLTFSTLTVSNMSPEDSSIYLCSLSDRGPGMNTEAFFGQGTRLTVV.

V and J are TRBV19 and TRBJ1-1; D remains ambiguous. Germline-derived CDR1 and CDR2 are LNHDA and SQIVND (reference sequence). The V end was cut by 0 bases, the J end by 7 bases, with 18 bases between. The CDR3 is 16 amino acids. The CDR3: CASSIDTPGLIFEAFF. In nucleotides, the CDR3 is TGTGCCAGTAGTATAGATACACCAGGACTAATTTTTGAAGCTTTCTTT.

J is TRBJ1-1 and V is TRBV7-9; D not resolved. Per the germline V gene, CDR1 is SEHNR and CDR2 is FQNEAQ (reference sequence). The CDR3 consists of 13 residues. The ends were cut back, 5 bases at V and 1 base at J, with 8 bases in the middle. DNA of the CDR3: TGTGCCAGCAGCCCGGCGGGGAACACTGAAGCTTTCTTT. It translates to CASSPAGNTEAFF.

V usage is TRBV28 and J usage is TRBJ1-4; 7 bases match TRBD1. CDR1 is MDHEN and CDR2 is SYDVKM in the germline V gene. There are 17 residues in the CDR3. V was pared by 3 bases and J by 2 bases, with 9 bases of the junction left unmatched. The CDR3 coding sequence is TGTGCCAGCAGTTTTCAGGGGGTAATGTCGACTAATGAAAAACTGTTTTTT. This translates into CASSFQGVMSTNEKLFF.

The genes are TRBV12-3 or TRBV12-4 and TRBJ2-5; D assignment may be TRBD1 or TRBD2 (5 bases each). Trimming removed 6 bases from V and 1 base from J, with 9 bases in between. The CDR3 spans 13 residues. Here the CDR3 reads CASSSGAQETQYF. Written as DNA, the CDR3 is TGTGCCAGCAGCTCCGGGGCCCAAGAGACCCAGTACTTC.

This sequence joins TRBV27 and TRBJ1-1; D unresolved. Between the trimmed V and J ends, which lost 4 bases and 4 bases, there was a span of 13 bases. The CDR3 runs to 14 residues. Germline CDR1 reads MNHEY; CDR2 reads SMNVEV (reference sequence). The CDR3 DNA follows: TGTGCCAGCAGTTATGCGATTCTAGCCACTGAAGCTTTCTTT. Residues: CASSYAILATEAFF.

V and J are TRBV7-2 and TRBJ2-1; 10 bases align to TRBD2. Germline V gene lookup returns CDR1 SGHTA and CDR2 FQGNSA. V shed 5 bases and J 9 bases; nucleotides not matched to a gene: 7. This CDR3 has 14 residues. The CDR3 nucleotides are TGTGCCAGCAGCATGGGACTAGCGAAGGGTGAGCAGTTCTTC. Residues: CASSMGLAKGEQFF.

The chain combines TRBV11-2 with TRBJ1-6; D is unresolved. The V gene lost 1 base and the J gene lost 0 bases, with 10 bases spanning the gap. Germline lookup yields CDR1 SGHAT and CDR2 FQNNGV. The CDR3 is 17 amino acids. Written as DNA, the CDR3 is TGTGCCAGCAGCTTAGTCCTGGGGAGCTCCTATAATTCACCCCTCCACTTT. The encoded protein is CASSLVLGSSYNSPLHF.

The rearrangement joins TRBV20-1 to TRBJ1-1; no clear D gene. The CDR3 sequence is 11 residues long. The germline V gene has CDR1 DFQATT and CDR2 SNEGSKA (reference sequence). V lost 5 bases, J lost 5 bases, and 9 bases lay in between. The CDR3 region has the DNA TGCAGTGCTTCGGAGCAAACTGAAGCTTTCTTT. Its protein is CSASEQTEAFF.

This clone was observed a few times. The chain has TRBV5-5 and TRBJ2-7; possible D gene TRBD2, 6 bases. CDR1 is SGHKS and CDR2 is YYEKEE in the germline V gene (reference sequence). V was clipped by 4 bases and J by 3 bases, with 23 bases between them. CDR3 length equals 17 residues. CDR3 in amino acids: CASSILRDSQGLYEQYF. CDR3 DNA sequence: TGTGCCAGCAGCATACTCCGGGACTCTCAAGGACTCTACGAGCAGTACTTC.

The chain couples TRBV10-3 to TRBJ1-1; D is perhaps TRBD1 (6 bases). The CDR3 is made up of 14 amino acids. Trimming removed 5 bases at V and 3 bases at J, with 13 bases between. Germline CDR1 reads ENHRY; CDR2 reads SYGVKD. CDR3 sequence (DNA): TGTGCCATCAGTTCACAGGGAAGGGACACTGAAGCTTTCTTT. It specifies CAISSQGRDTEAFF.

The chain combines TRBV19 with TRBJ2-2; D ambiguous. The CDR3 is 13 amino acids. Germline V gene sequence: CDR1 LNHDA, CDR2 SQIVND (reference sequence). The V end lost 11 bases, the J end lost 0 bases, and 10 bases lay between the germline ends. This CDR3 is CALSFPNTGELFF. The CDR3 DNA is TGTGCCTTGAGCTTCCCGAACACCGGGGAGCTGTTTTTT.

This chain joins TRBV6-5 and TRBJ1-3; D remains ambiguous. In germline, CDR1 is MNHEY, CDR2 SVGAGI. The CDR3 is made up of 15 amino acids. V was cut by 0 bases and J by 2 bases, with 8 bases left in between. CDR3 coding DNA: TGTGCCAGCAGTTACTCCAGTTGGACTGGAAACACCATATATTTT. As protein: CASSYSSWTGNTIYF.

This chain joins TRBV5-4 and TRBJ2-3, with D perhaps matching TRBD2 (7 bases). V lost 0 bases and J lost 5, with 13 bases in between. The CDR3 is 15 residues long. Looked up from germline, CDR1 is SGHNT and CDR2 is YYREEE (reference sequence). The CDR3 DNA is TGTGCCAGCAGCTTGGGAGGGGGAGGGGGAGATACGCAGTATTTT. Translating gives CASSLGGGGGDTQYF.

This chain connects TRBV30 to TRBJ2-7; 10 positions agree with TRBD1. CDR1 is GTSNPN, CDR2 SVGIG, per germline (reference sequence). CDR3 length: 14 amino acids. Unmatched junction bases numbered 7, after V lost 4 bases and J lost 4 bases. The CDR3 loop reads CAWKRDRGGYEQYF. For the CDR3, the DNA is TGTGCCTGGAAGCGGGACAGGGGTGGGTACGAGCAGTACTTC.

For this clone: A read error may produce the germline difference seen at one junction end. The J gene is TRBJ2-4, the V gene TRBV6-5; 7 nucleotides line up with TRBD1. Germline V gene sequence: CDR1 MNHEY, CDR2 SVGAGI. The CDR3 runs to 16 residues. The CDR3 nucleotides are TGTGCCAGCAGTTCCACTTCGGACAGGACCAAGAACATTCAGTACTTC. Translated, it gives CASSSTSDRTKNIQYF.

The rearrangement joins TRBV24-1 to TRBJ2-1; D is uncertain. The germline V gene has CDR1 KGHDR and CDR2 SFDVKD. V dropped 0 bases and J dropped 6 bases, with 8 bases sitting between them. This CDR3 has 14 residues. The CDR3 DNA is TGTGCCACCAGTGATTTGCAGACCAGCAATGAGCAGTTCTTC. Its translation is CATSDLQTSNEQFF.

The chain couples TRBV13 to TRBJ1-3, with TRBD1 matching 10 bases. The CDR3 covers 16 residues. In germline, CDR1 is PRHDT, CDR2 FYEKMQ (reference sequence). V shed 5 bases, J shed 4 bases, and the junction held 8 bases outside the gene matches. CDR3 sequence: CASSRSGTGAGNTIYF. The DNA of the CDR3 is TGTGCCAGCAGCCGTTCCGGGACAGGGGCCGGAAACACCATATATTTT.

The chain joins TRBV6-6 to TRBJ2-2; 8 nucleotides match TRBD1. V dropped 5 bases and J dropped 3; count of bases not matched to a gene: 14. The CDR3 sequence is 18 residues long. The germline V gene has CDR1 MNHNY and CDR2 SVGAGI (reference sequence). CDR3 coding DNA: TGTGCCAGCAGTCTCGGCCGACAGGGGAAAGGATACACCGGGGAGCTGTTTTTT. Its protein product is CASSLGRQGKGYTGELFF.

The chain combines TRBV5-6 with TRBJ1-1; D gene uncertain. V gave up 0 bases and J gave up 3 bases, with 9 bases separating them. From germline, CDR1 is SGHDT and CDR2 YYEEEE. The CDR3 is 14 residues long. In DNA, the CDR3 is TGTGCCAGCAGCTTGGGAATGGGTTACACTGAAGCTTTCTTT. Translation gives CASSLGMGYTEAFF.

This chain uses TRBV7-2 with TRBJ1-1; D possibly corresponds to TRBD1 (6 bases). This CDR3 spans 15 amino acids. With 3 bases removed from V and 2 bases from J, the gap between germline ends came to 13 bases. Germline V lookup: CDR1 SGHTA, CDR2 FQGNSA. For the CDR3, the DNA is TGTGCCAGCAGCTTCCCCTTAGGGGGAAACACTGAAGCTTTCTTT. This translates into CASSFPLGGNTEAFF. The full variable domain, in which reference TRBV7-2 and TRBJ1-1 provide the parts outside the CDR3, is GAGVSQSPSNKVTEKGKDVELRCDPISGHTALYWYRQSLGQGLEFLIYFQGNSAPDKSGLPSDRFSAERTGGSVSTLTIQRTQQEDSAVYLCASSFPLGGNTEAFFGQGTRLTVV.

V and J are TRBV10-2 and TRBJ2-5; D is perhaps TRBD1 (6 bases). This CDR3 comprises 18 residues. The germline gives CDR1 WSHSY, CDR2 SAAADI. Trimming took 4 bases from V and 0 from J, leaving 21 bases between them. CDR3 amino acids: CASSGGPGTRKYQETQYF. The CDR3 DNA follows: TGCGCCAGCAGTGGAGGGCCCGGGACAAGAAAGTACCAAGAGACCCAGTACTTC.

The CDR3 sequence is CASDDRGLVDEAFF. As DNA, the CDR3 is TGTGCCAGCGACGATCGGGGCCTGGTGGATGAAGCTTTCTTT. The rearrangement uses TRBV28 and TRBJ1-1; D perhaps matches TRBD1 (5 bases). CDR1 MDHEN and CDR2 SYDVKM come from the germline V gene. CDR3 length equals 14 residues. V dropped 8 bases and J dropped 7 bases, with 20 bases sitting between them.

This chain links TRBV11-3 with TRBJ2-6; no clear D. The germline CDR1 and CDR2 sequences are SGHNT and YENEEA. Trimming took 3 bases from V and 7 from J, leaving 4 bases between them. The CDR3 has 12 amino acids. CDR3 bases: TGTGCCAGCAGCTTCGGCGCCAACGTCCTGACTTTC. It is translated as CASSFGANVLTF.

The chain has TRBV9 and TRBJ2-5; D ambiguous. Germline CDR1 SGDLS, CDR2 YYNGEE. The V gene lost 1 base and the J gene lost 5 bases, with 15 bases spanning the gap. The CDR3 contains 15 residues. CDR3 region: CASSVFLGQGETQYF. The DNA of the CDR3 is TGTGCCAGCAGCGTATTTCTCGGTCAAGGTGAGACCCAGTACTTC. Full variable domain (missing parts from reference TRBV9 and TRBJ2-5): DSGVTQTPKHLITATGQRVTLRCSPRSGDLSVYWYQQSLDQGLQFLIQYYNGEERAKGNILERFSAQQFPDLHSELNLSSLELGDSALYFCASSVFLGQGETQYFGPGTRLLVL.

This CDR3 is CATSDFGTHGNEQFF. The CDR3 DNA reads TGTGCCACCAGTGATTTCGGGACCCATGGGAATGAGCAGTTCTTC. The gene calls are TRBV24-1 and TRBJ2-1; D may match TRBD1 or TRBD2 (5 bases each). CDR3 length: 15 residues. Per germline, CDR1 KGHDR and CDR2 SFDVKD. V was trimmed by 1 base and J by 7 bases, leaving 13 bases between them.

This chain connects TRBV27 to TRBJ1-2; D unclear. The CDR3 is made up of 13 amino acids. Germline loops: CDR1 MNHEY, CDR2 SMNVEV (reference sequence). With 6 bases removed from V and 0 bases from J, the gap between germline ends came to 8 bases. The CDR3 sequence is CASSLLANYGYTF. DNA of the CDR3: TGTGCCAGCAGCCTTTTAGCTAACTATGGCTACACCTTC.

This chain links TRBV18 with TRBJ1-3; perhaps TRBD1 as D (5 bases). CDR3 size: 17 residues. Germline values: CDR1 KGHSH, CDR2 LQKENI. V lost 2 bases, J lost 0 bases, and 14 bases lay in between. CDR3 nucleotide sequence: TGTGCCAGCTCACCAAGGGGCCAGGCAAGCTCTGGAAACACCATATATTTT. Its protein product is CASSPRGQASSGNTIYF.

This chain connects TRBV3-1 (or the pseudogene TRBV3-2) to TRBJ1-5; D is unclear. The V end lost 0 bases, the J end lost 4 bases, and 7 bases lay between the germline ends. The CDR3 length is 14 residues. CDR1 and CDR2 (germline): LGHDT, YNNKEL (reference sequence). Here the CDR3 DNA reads TGTGCCAGCAGCCAAGATGCGGGAAATCAGCCCCAGCATTTT. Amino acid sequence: CASSQDAGNQPQHF.